The T cell receptor beta chain under discussion was sequenced for a study of T cell responses to AZD1222 COVID-19 vaccine. Study-level findings and limits: Dominant CD4 TCR responses targeted spike regions 160-218 and 743-854. The sample set comprised mostly white British donors with more females, and clonal diversity was possibly underestimated.

Clones were sequenced by immunoSEQ multiplex PCR, and TCRdb holds only the in-frame ones, with some missing. The data contain some 86,000 clones, 90% of them singletons. To note about this clone: The antigen remains unidentified.

The receptor was derived from an adult who received the AZD1222 COVID-19 vaccine. Here the sequenced sample was peripheral blood, taken 28 days after the second AZD1222 dose.

The CDR3 DNA follows: TGTGCCAGCAGCGTAGCTTTACAAATAAACAATGAGCAGTTCTTC. Translating gives CASSVALQINNEQFF. The V and J genes are TRBV9 and TRBJ2-1; D is ambiguous. V was trimmed by 0 bases and J by 5 bases, leaving 12 bases between them. Germline values: CDR1 SGDLS, CDR2 YYNGEE. The CDR3 is 15 amino acids.